The 9 T cell receptor beta chains reported below all come from one sample, sequenced in a study of T-cell reconstitution after alpha-beta-depleted transplantation in children. Unique molecular identifiers were used in preparing the TCRbeta library. TCRdb used MiXCR to reprocess the PCR reads, holding one entry per CDR3 protein. Among approximately 390,000 distinct CDR3 sequences listed, roughly 10% were seen once. The material was PBMCs from the stem cell graft donor, obtained from the stem cell graft. The receptors originated from a human donor who donated a stem cell graft to a child with acute myeloid leukemia.

This clonotype was seen repeatedly, ten times or more. The chain couples TRBV6-4 to TRBJ2-1; 9 nucleotides agree with TRBD1. After removal of 0 bases from V and 9 bases from J, the junction contained 0 bases not matched to a gene. Germline V gives CDR1 MRHNA, CDR2 SNTAGT. The CDR3 is made up of 13 amino acids. In DNA form, the CDR3 reads TGTGCCAGCAGTGACTCGGACAGGGGTGAGCAGTTCTTC. This sequence encodes CASSDSDRGEQFF.

Only a few counts were recorded for this clonotype. This chain joins TRBV15 and TRBJ2-2; no definite D call. The germline gives CDR1 LNHNV, CDR2 YYDKDF (reference sequence). Trimming took 8 bases from V and 6 from J, leaving 7 bases between them. The CDR3 has 11 residues. The CDR3 loop is CATYFSGELFF. Written as DNA, the CDR3 is TGTGCCACCTACTTTTCCGGGGAGCTGTTTTTT.

V is TRBV25-1 and J is TRBJ2-6, with 7 bases matching TRBD1. The ends lost 5 bases at V and 0 bases at J; junction bases unmatched: 7. This CDR3 has 17 amino acids. Germline V gene data show CDR1 as MGHDK and CDR2 as SYGVNS. CDR3 sequence: CASSHGQDGSGANVLTF. The DNA for the CDR3 is TGTGCCAGCAGTCACGGACAGGACGGCTCTGGGGCCAACGTCCTGACTTTC.

The chain has TRBV5-1 and TRBJ2-6; D may be TRBD1 (7 bases). The CDR3 is 16 residues long. The germline CDR1 and CDR2 sequences are SGHRS and YFSETQ. The V gene lost 0 bases and the J gene lost 10 bases, with 17 bases spanning the gap. The CDR3 nucleotides read TGCGCCAGCAGCTTGGACCTTAGGGCAGGGGGGAACGTCCTGACTTTC. This encodes CASSLDLRAGGNVLTF. Variable domain in full (rest from reference TRBV5-1 and TRBJ2-6): KAGVTQTPRYLIKTRGQQVTLSCSPISGHRSVSWYQQTPGQGLQFLFEYFSETQRNKGNFPGRFSGRQFSNSRSEMNVSTLELGDSALYLCASSLDLRAGGNVLTFGAGSRLTVL.

This clonotype was picked up many times. The rearrangement uses TRBV7-8 and TRBJ2-1; no clear D gene. The ends were cut back, 0 bases at V and 1 base at J, with 4 bases in the middle. Per germline, CDR1 SGHVS and CDR2 FQNEAQ. CDR3 length: 14 residues. DNA of the CDR3: TGTGCCAGCAGCTTAGCGAGTTCCTACAATGAGCAGTTCTTC. Its translation: CASSLASSYNEQFF.

This clonotype was picked up a small number of times. The J gene is TRBJ1-1, the V gene TRBV6-1; a weak D match, TRBD1 (5 bases). Germline V lookup: CDR1 MNHNS, CDR2 SASEGT. Trimming removed 6 bases from V and 4 bases from J, with 12 bases in between. This CDR3 comprises 13 residues. In DNA, the CDR3 is TGTGCCAGCAGCCCACGAGGGGCCACTGAAGCTTTCTTT. Its translation: CASSPRGATEAFF.

This clonotype showed up just a few times. V is TRBV12-3 or TRBV12-4 and J is TRBJ2-2; D may match TRBD1 or TRBD2 (6 bases each). Trimming removed 6 bases at V and 0 bases at J, with 17 bases between. This CDR3 contains 17 residues. This CDR3 reads CASSREQGLTNTGELFF. For the CDR3, the DNA is TGTGCCAGCAGCCGAGAACAGGGACTTACGAACACCGGGGAGCTGTTTTTT.

As regards this clonotype: Lacking the conserved final phenylalanine or tryptophan, this CDR3 likely reflects a read error. This rearrangement joins TRBV9 to TRBJ2-7; tentatively, D is TRBD1 (6 bases). The CDR3 extends over 15 amino acids. Germline V gene sequence: CDR1 SGDLS, CDR2 YYNGEE. Trimming shortened V by 4 bases and J by 0 bases, and 14 bases separated the two germline ends. In DNA form, the CDR3 reads TGTGCCAGCAGCCCTCAGGACAGATTCTCCTACGAGCAGTACCTC. As protein: CASSPQDRFSYEQYL.

This clonotype has just a few counts. The chain carries TRBV4-2 and TRBJ1-2; TRBD1 agrees at 7 bases. Germline CDR1 is LGHNA and CDR2 is YNFKEQ. The junction had 13 bases not matched to a gene; V was cut back by 0 bases and J by 6 bases. The CDR3 consists of 17 residues. CDR3 coding DNA: TGTGCCAGCAGCCAAGATCACGCACGCCGTACAGGGGATGGCTACACCTTC. It specifies CASSQDHARRTGDGYTF.